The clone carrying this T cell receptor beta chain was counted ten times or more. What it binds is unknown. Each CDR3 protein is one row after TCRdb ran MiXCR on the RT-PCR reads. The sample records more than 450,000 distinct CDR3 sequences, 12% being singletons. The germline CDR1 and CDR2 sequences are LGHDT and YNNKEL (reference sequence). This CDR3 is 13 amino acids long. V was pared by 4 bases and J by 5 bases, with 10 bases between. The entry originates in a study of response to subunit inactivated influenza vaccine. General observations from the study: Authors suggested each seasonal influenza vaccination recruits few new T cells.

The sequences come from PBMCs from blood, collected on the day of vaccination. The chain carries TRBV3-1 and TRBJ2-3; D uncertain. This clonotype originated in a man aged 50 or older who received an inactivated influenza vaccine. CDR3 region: CASSRPSEDTQYF. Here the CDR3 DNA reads TGTGCCAGCAGCCGGCCTAGTGAAGATACGCAGTATTTT.